The rows below give T cell receptor beta chains drawn from one sample of a study of T cells in Graves' hyperthyroidism and ophthalmopathy. In TCRdb, the multiplex PCR reads were re-called with MiXCR into one record per CDR3 protein. This sample has a few hundred thousand distinct CDR3 sequences, with approximately 14% found just once. The sequenced sample consisted of blood. Receptors were obtained from a woman aged 30 to 39 with Graves' hyperthyroidism. The CDR3 runs from the conserved cysteine through the conserved F or W. A D gene is named only where the DNA matches it firmly. Expanded clones get a size class; other rows say once, few or many, or leave the size out.

>NA|TRBV4-1|few|TRBJ2-1
CASSQDRDDSPVNEQFF
TGCGCCAGCAGCCAAGATAGGGATGATTCGCCGGTTAATGAGCAGTTCTTC
>TRBD2|TRBV11-2|many|TRBJ2-1
CASSSLGGRVEEQFF
TGTGCCAGCAGCTCCCTAGGTGGGAGGGTGGAGGAGCAGTTCTTC
>NA|TRBV7-2|NA|TRBJ2-3
CASSQGLARTDTQYF
TGTGCCAGCAGCCAGGGCCTAGCCCGCACAGATACGCAGTATTTT
>NA|TRBV5-1|many|TRBJ2-5
CASSLTGRTETQYF
TGCGCCAGCAGCCTCACGGGGCGGACGGAGACCCAGTACTTC
>NA|TRBV14|many|TRBJ1-1
CASSQGASTEAFF
TGTGCCAGCAGCCAAGGTGCGTCTACTGAAGCTTTCTTT
>NA|TRBV7-2|many|TRBJ1-1
CASSLGLASKAFF
TGTGCCAGCAGCTTAGGTTTGGCCAGTAAAGCTTTCTTT
>NA|TRBV7-6|many|TRBJ2-7
CASSLGGNSHEQYF
TGTGCCAGCAGCTTAGGCGGTAATTCCCACGAGCAGTACTTC
>NA|TRBV9|few|TRBJ1-4
CASSESLGEKLFF
TGTGCCAGCAGCGAATCCTTAGGGGAAAAACTGTTTTTT
>NA|TRBV7-2|many|TRBJ1-2
CASRYAGGVRYGYTF
TGTGCCAGCAGGTACGCCGGAGGGGTTCGCTATGGCTACACCTTC
>NA|TRBV6-5|NA|TRBJ2-1
CASSYSAGSGLNEQFF
TGTGCCAGCAGTTACTCGGCGGGGTCGGGACTCAATGAGCAGTTCTTC
>NA|TRBV10-3|many|TRBJ1-1
CATSPGTNTPGKAFF
TGTGCCACCAGCCCCGGGACAAACACTCCCGGGAAAGCTTTCTTT
>NA|TRBV7-9|many|TRBJ2-7
CASSATSFGEQYF
TGTGCCAGCAGCGCGACAAGTTTTGGCGAGCAGTACTTC
>NA|TRBV18|many|TRBJ2-1
CASSPVGGILVNEQFF
TGTGCCAGCTCACCGGTTGGGGGAATACTCGTCAATGAGCAGTTCTTC
>NA|TRBV18|NA|TRBJ1-3
CASSPTGYSGNTIYF
TGTGCCAGCTCACCAACCGGATACTCTGGAAACACCATATATTTT
>TRBD2|TRBV6-1|NA|TRBJ2-4
CASSEPRYSDREVLAKNIQYF
TGTGCCAGCAGTGAACCTCGGTACTCGGATCGGGAGGTTCTAGCCAAAAACATTCAGTACTTC
>NA|TRBV12-3/TRBV12-4|many|TRBJ2-1
CASSTPGQRNEQFF
TGTGCCAGCAGCACACCGGGACAAAGGAATGAGCAGTTCTTC
>TRBD1|TRBV7-8|many|TRBJ2-3
CATWPDRGPDTQYF
TGTGCCACGTGGCCGGACAGGGGTCCAGATACGCAGTATTTT
>TRBD2|TRBV11-2|many|TRBJ2-1
CASSYSPTSANEQFF
TGTGCCAGCAGCTACTCCCCGACTAGCGCCAATGAGCAGTTCTTC
>NA|TRBV28|many|TRBJ1-2
CASSLNWRDATGYTF
TGTGCCAGCAGTTTAAACTGGCGGGACGCCACTGGCTACACCTTC
>NA|TRBV9|few|TRBJ2-6
CASSVERSSGANVLTF
TGTGCCAGCAGCGTAGAGAGGTCCTCTGGGGCCAACGTCCTGACTTTC
>TRBD1|TRBV5-1|many|TRBJ2-7
CASSPDRVGDEQYF
TGCGCCAGCAGCCCGGACAGGGTAGGGGACGAGCAGTACTTC
>TRBD2|TRBV5-4|many|TRBJ2-1
CASSTRTSGYNEQFF
TGTGCCAGCAGCACCCGGACTAGCGGATACAATGAGCAGTTCTTC
>NA|TRBV20-1|many|TRBJ2-7
CSARDSATGYEQYF
TGCAGTGCTAGAGATTCGGCCACTGGCTACGAGCAGTACTTC
>TRBD1|TRBV19|NA|TRBJ1-5
CASSPGQGADNQPQHF
TGTGCCAGTAGTCCCGGACAGGGGGCTGACAATCAGCCCCAGCATTTT
>NA|TRBV3-1|many|TRBJ2-1
CASSQGTAYTSYNEQFF
TGTGCCAGCAGCCAAGGCACTGCGTATACATCCTACAATGAGCAGTTCTTC
>NA|TRBV30|NA|TRBJ1-5
CAWSSTGSEQPQHF
TGTGCCTGGAGTAGCACAGGGTCGGAACAGCCCCAGCATTTT
>TRBD2|TRBV6-1|once|TRBJ2-2
CASSELTGLAGGFGELFF
TGTGCCAGCAGTGAACTGACGGGACTAGCGGGAGGATTCGGGGAGCTGTTTTTT
>TRBD2|TRBV29-1|few|TRBJ2-3
CTTGGSGSSDTQYF
TGCACCACCGGAGGGAGCGGGAGTTCAGATACGCAGTATTTT
>TRBD1|TRBV29-1|many|TRBJ1-2
CSVLGQYQPYGYTF
TGCAGCGTGCTGGGACAGTATCAACCCTATGGCTACACCTTC
>TRBD2|TRBV30|many|TRBJ2-1
CAWTATSGSVEQFF
TGTGCCTGGACGGCGACTAGCGGGAGTGTTGAGCAGTTCTTC
>NA|TRBV11-2|many|TRBJ2-2
CASSLRQSGELFF
TGTGCCAGCAGCTTGAGGCAGTCCGGGGAGCTGTTTTTT
>NA|TRBV9|NA|TRBJ2-1
CASSVIPRVGNEQFF
TGTGCCAGCAGCGTAATTCCACGGGTGGGGAATGAGCAGTTCTTC
>NA|TRBV19|NA|TRBJ1-5
CASKARLGNQPQHF
TGTGCCAGTAAAGCCAGGTTAGGCAATCAGCCCCAGCATTTT
>TRBD2|TRBV5-1|NA|TRBJ2-5
CASSGASGSGTQYF
TGCGCCAGCAGTGGGGCTAGCGGGAGTGGGACCCAGTACTTC
>TRBD2|TRBV14|few|TRBJ2-7
CASSQAGTRRTYEQYF
TGTGCCAGCAGCCAAGCCGGGACTAGACGAACCTACGAGCAGTACTTC
>NA|TRBV11-2|many|TRBJ1-2
CASSLVYRGAPGANYGYTF
TGTGCCAGCAGCTTAGTTTACCGGGGGGCGCCGGGGGCCAACTATGGCTACACCTTC
>TRBD2|TRBV20-1|many|TRBJ2-2
CSARGTSGNTGELFF
TGCAGTGCGCGCGGGACTAGCGGGAACACCGGGGAGCTGTTTTTT
>TRBD2|TRBV19|few|TRBJ2-1
CASTLTSGVYNEQFF
TGTGCCAGTACCCTGACTAGCGGAGTTTACAATGAGCAGTTCTTC
>TRBD2|TRBV20-1|NA|TRBJ2-7
CSARDPTSDSPYEQYF
TGCAGTGCTAGGGACCCAACTAGCGACTCCCCCTACGAGCAGTACTTC
>NA|TRBV27|many|TRBJ2-7
CASSLLGRGDNEQYF
TGTGCCAGCAGTTTACTAGGCAGAGGAGACAACGAGCAGTACTTC
>TRBD2|TRBV7-6|NA|TRBJ2-1
CASSLRAGGDEQFF
TGTGCCAGCAGCTTACGAGCGGGGGGGGATGAGCAGTTCTTC
>NA|TRBV15|many|TRBJ1-4
CATSIGQGGEKLFF
TGTGCCACCAGTATTGGGCAGGGAGGTGAAAAACTGTTTTTT
>NA|TRBV6-2/TRBV6-3|NA|TRBJ2-7
CASRIEGGLSYEQYF
TGTGCCAGCAGAATCGAGGGGGGGTTGTCCTACGAGCAGTACTTC